The 30 T cell receptor beta chains given below trace back to one sample, sequenced in a study of blood T cells in healthy people across ages. Then a second PCR, running about 6 to 12 cycles, was carried out with a sample-barcoded 5' primer and a J-beta primer mix. Using its own MiXCR run on the 5' RACE reads, TCRdb lists one record per CDR3 protein. The repertoire holds about a million distinct CDR3 sequences, with 35% to 40% as singletons. Specimen: blood. The receptors derive from a man younger than 35 in good health.

The sample holds a few counts of this clonotype. The chain is built from TRBV5-1 and TRBJ1-5; D is unresolved. The V end lost 4 bases, the J end lost 2 bases, and 10 bases lay between the germline ends. CDR1 and CDR2 (germline): SGHRS, YFSETQ. There are 14 residues in the CDR3. CDR3 sequence reads: CASSISGGNQPQHF. CDR3 coding DNA: TGCGCCAGCAGCATCTCTGGGGGCAATCAGCCCCAGCATTTT.

The chain has TRBV28 and TRBJ2-7, with 9 nucleotides matching TRBD1. This CDR3 contains 12 residues. Trimming took 10 bases from V and 7 from J; bases not matched to a gene: 8. CDR1 is MDHEN, CDR2 SYDVKM, per germline. The CDR3 DNA reads TGTGCCACCGGGGACAGGGCCCAGGAGCAGTACTTC. This translates into CATGDRAQEQYF.

This rearrangement joins TRBV27 to TRBJ2-3; TRBD2 matches 12 bases. The V gene end was trimmed by 5 bases and the J gene end by 0 bases; junction bases not matched to a gene: 6. The CDR3 loop spans 17 amino acids. CDR1 is MNHEY, CDR2 SMNVEV, per germline (reference sequence). The CDR3 loop is CASSPSLAGGSTDTQYF. In DNA, the CDR3 is TGTGCCAGCAGTCCCAGCCTAGCGGGGGGGAGCACAGATACGCAGTATTTT.

The CDR3 region is CASSQEVQVNTEAFF. CDR3 nucleotide sequence: TGCGCCAGCAGCCAAGAGGTACAGGTGAACACTGAAGCTTTCTTT. J is TRBJ1-1 and V is TRBV4-1, with a possible D match to TRBD1 (5 bases). Germline CDR1 reads MGHRA; CDR2 reads YSYEKL. CDR3 length: 15 residues. V gave up 0 bases and J gave up 0 bases, with 8 bases separating them.

The chain combines TRBV2 with TRBJ2-5; no firm D call. Germline-derived CDR1 and CDR2 are SNHLY and FYNNEI. The CDR3 is 14 residues long. V was shortened by 3 bases and J by 2 bases, with 10 bases between the two germline ends. Here the CDR3 DNA reads TGTGCCAGCAGTGAGTCCCGGAAACAAGAGACCCAGTACTTC. It codes for CASSESRKQETQYF.

This clonotype was seen more than once but under ten times. CDR3 amino acids: CASRGGVRLGDGYTF. CDR3 sequence (DNA): TGTGCCAGCCGTGGAGGGGTTAGATTGGGAGATGGCTACACCTTC. This sequence joins TRBV27 and TRBJ1-2; maybe TRBD1 (5 bases). Germline CDR1 reads MNHEY; CDR2 reads SMNVEV (reference sequence). The V end lost 8 bases, the J end lost 6 bases, and 22 bases lay between the germline ends. This CDR3 region has 15 residues.

This clonotype was seen a few times. The V gene is TRBV6-2 or TRBV6-3, the J gene TRBJ2-3, with D perhaps matching TRBD2 (6 bases). The ends were cut back, 2 bases at V and 0 bases at J, with 15 bases in the middle. CDR1 is MNHEY, CDR2 SVGEGT, per germline. The CDR3 length is 17 residues. As DNA, the CDR3 is TGTGCCAGCAGTTACCAGAAGGGACTCCCTAGCACAGATACGCAGTATTTT. Translated, it gives CASSYQKGLPSTDTQYF.

The chain couples TRBV5-5 to TRBJ2-5; the D gene is possibly TRBD1 (6 bases). CDR3 length: 12 residues. The germline V gene has CDR1 SGHKS and CDR2 YYEKEE (reference sequence). With 5 bases removed from V and 11 bases from J, the gap between germline ends came to 16 bases. The CDR3 sequence is CASRGQRNEQYF. The CDR3 DNA reads TGTGCCAGCAGAGGACAGAGGAATGAGCAGTACTTC.

The chain is built from TRBV14 and TRBJ2-2; D is undetermined. This CDR3 comprises 18 residues. V lost 1 base and J 0 bases, leaving 15 bases between the germline ends. Germline V gene data show CDR1 as SGHDN and CDR2 as FVKESK. This chain's CDR3 is CASSQVIVDYPNTGELFF. As DNA, the CDR3 is TGTGCCAGCAGCCAAGTTATCGTAGATTATCCGAACACCGGGGAGCTGTTTTTT.

V usage is TRBV7-2 and J usage is TRBJ1-4; 7 nucleotides align to TRBD1. Germline V gives CDR1 SGHTA, CDR2 FQGNSA. With V trimmed by 6 bases and J by 8 bases, 12 bases remained unmatched. The CDR3 is 15 amino acids. The CDR3 region has the DNA TGTGCCAGCAGAGCCTACAGGGGATTGGGCGAAAAACTGTTTTTT. Protein sequence: CASRAYRGLGEKLFF.

The chain uses TRBV25-1 and TRBJ2-3; TRBD2 matches at 9 bases. CDR1 is MGHDK and CDR2 is SYGVNS in the germline V gene. The V segment lost 8 bases and the J segment 2 bases; nucleotides outside the gene matches: 5. The CDR3 has 14 residues. CDR3 sequence reads: CASLAGGNTDTQYF. CDR3 bases: TGTGCCAGCCTTGCGGGGGGGAACACAGATACGCAGTATTTT.

The chain combines TRBV4-3 with TRBJ1-5; D is undetermined. Germline-derived CDR1 and CDR2 are LGHNA and YSLEER. Trimming took off 0 bases at V and 1 base at J, with 10 bases between the two ends. The CDR3 is 16 amino acids. The CDR3 nucleotides read TGCGCCAGCAGCCAAGATGCGCGCCGGAGCAATCAGCCCCAGCATTTT. Translating it yields CASSQDARRSNQPQHF.

A note on this clonotype: Mismatch with germline at one junction end may stem from a read error. The V gene is TRBV5-5, the J gene TRBJ2-1; D is unclear. From germline, CDR1 is SGHKS and CDR2 YYEKEE (reference sequence). CDR3 length: 17 residues. Here the CDR3 DNA reads TGTGTCAGCAGCTTGGCCGTATTCCAGTGGGACTACAATGAGCAGTTCTTC. Its protein product is CVSSLAVFQWDYNEQFF.

V and J are TRBV5-1 and TRBJ2-2; 7 nucleotides match TRBD2. The CDR3 spans 16 residues. Losses at the gene ends were 2 bases for V and 2 bases for J; bases not matched to a gene: 6. Germline CDR1 and CDR2: SGHRS and YFSETQ. CDR3 sequence (DNA): TGCGCCAGCAGCTTTTCCCGGGGGGATAACACCGGGGAGCTGTTTTTT. It is translated as CASSFSRGDNTGELFF.

The V and J genes are TRBV2 and TRBJ2-2; possibly TRBD1 for D (6 bases). V gave up 2 bases and J gave up 5 bases, with 12 bases separating them. The CDR3 is made up of 15 amino acids. Germline loops: CDR1 SNHLY, CDR2 FYNNEI. The CDR3 DNA is TGTGCCAGCAGTGAATGGCCCAGGGGAACCGGGGAGCTGTTTTTT. This encodes CASSEWPRGTGELFF.

This clonotype has only a few counts. The chain carries TRBV5-1 and TRBJ2-1; 14 positions match TRBD2. CDR1 and CDR2 (germline): SGHRS, YFSETQ. J was trimmed by 2 bases and V by 4 bases; bases with no gene match: 8. The CDR3 has 18 amino acids. The CDR3 protein is CASSPGLAGGITYNEQFF. The CDR3 nucleotides read TGCGCCAGCAGCCCTGGACTAGCGGGGGGAATCACCTACAATGAGCAGTTCTTC.

The rearrangement links TRBV4-1 to TRBJ2-2; D gene unclear. V was cut by 1 base and J by 6 bases, with 12 bases left in between. This CDR3 is built from 15 residues. CDR1 and CDR2 from the germline V gene are MGHRA and YSYEKL. The CDR3 nucleotides are TGCGCCAGCAGCCAAGGAGGTTTTATTGCCGGGGAGCTGTTTTTT. The encoded protein is CASSQGGFIAGELFF.

The V gene is TRBV27, the J gene TRBJ1-2, with a weak D call TRBD1 (5 bases). The germline CDR1 and CDR2 sequences are MNHEY and SMNVEV (reference sequence). The CDR3 runs to 14 residues. Trimming removed 6 bases at V and 3 bases at J, with 14 bases between. This CDR3 reads CASSQRGTDYGYTF. The CDR3 DNA reads as TGTGCCAGCAGCCAGCGCGGGACGGACTATGGCTACACCTTC.

The chain links TRBV15 to TRBJ1-5; possibly TRBD1 for D (6 bases). CDR1 is LNHNV, CDR2 YYDKDF, per germline (reference sequence). V dropped 1 base and J dropped 4 bases, with 8 bases sitting between them. The CDR3 has 14 residues. The CDR3 coding sequence is TGTGCCACCAGCAGAGGGGACATTAATCAGCCCCAGCATTTT. It translates to CATSRGDINQPQHF.

Worth noting for this clonotype: This may arise from a read error, as a much more abundant clone is one base away. The chain couples TRBV7-2 to TRBJ2-1; a possible D gene is TRBD1 (5 bases). This CDR3 comprises 13 residues. V lost 5 bases and J lost 8, with 13 bases in between. Germline CDR1 reads SGHTA; CDR2 reads FQGNSA. CDR3 amino acids: CASSRTRNDEQFF. Here the CDR3 DNA reads TGTGCCAGCAGCCGGACACGAAACGATGAGCAGTTCTTC. Filled out from reference TRBV7-2 and TRBJ2-1, the complete variable domain reads GAGVSQSPSNKVTEKGKDVELRCDPISGHTALYWYRQSLGQGLEFLIYFQGNSAPDKSGLPSDRFSAERTGGSVSTLTIQRTQQEDSAVYLCASSRTRNDEQFFGPGTRLTVL.

The chain uses TRBV30 and TRBJ2-5; D gene unclear. The CDR3 has 13 amino acids. The V and J ends lost 6 bases and 1 base respectively, with 12 bases between them. CDR1 and CDR2 from the germline V gene are GTSNPN and SVGIG (reference sequence). DNA for the CDR3: TGTGCCTGTTCAAATCCCCTCCAAGAGACCCAGTACTTC. It encodes CACSNPLQETQYF. The full variable domain, rest sourced from reference TRBV30 and TRBJ2-5, is SQTIHQWPATLVQPVGSPLSLECTVEGTSNPNLYWYRQAAGRGLQLLFYSVGIGQISSEVPQNLSASRPQDRQFILSSKKLLLSDSGFYLCACSNPLQETQYFGPGTRLLVL.

This clonotype showed up many times. The V call is TRBV12-3 or TRBV12-4, the J call TRBJ1-2, with 9 bases fitting TRBD1. V trimming: 5 bases; J trimming: 8 bases; junction bases outside the gene matches: 9. There are 14 residues in the CDR3. CDR3 region: CASSLGQGISGYTF. The CDR3 DNA is TGTGCCAGCAGTCTGGGACAGGGAATCTCCGGCTACACCTTC.

In its sample, this clonotype was seen a few times. A much more abundant neighbour one base away suggests this may be a read error. The J gene is TRBJ2-1, the V gene TRBV25-1, with 7 bases that match TRBD2. The J call is in doubt because the DNA end fits TRBJ2-7 better. The CDR3 runs to 15 residues. Germline-derived CDR1 and CDR2 are MGHDK and SYGVNS. The CDR3 spells CASSRAGSSYNEQYF. The CDR3 DNA is TGTGCCAGCAGTCGAGCGGGAAGCTCCTACAATGAGCAGTACTTC.

The rearrangement links TRBV3-1 to TRBJ2-1; 8 positions agree with TRBD1. CDR1 and CDR2 (germline): LGHDT, YNNKEL (reference sequence). This CDR3 has 17 amino acids. J was trimmed by 5 bases and V by 4 bases; bases with no gene match: 13. DNA for the CDR3: TGTGCCAGCAGCCCTACACTTCGGGACAGGCGAGACAATGAGCAGTTCTTC. It specifies CASSPTLRDRRDNEQFF.

The chain recombines TRBV9 with TRBJ1-4; D remains ambiguous. Deletions cut 1 base from V and 4 bases from J, with 8 bases between. The V gene's germline CDR1 is SGDLS and CDR2 YYNGEE. The CDR3 consists of 14 residues. The CDR3: CASSVTPSNEKLFF. CDR3 coding DNA: TGTGCCAGCAGCGTAACCCCGAGTAATGAAAAACTGTTTTTT.

This clonotype was seen a few times. V gene TRBV7-2 combines with J gene TRBJ2-1; D may be TRBD2 (5 bases). Germline V gives CDR1 SGHTA, CDR2 FQGNSA. Trimming cost V 2 bases and J 3 bases, with 14 bases left between them. The CDR3 runs 16 residues. The CDR3 reads CASSLSGSGGYNEQFF. CDR3 sequence (DNA): TGTGCCAGCAGCTTATCGGGGAGCGGTGGCTACAATGAGCAGTTCTTC.

The chain recombines TRBV6-1 with TRBJ1-5; D unresolved. This CDR3 region has 15 residues. V lost 7 bases and J 2 bases, leaving 15 bases between the germline ends. The germline V gene encodes CDR1 MNHNS and CDR2 SASEGT. This CDR3 reads CASKVGRSGNQPQHF. The CDR3 nucleotides read TGTGCCAGCAAAGTCGGACGGTCGGGCAATCAGCCCCAGCATTTT.

This chain connects TRBV6-5 to TRBJ1-1; 9 bases fit TRBD1. J was trimmed by 5 bases and V by 11 bases; bases with no gene match: 9. From germline, CDR1 is MNHEY and CDR2 SVGAGI. CDR3 length: 13 amino acids. DNA for the CDR3: TGTGCCTCAAAACAGGGGGCTTGGACTGAAGCTTTCTTT. It encodes CASKQGAWTEAFF.

This clonotype was observed a few times. The CDR3: CASSSGTGEAFF. The CDR3 bases are TGTGCCAGCAGCTCCGGGACAGGAGAAGCTTTCTTT. The chain joins TRBV12-3 or TRBV12-4 to TRBJ1-1; 8 positions agree with TRBD1. The CDR3 covers 12 residues. After removal of 6 bases from V and 8 bases from J, the junction contained 5 bases not matched to a gene.

The chain combines TRBV7-8 with TRBJ2-1, with TRBD2 matching 11 bases. Losses at the gene ends were 5 bases for V and 10 bases for J; bases not matched to a gene: 7. This CDR3 contains 14 residues. CDR1 SGHVS and CDR2 FQNEAQ come from the germline V gene. CDR3 sequence reads: CASSGTSGLSEQFF. The CDR3 nucleotides read TGTGCCAGCAGCGGGACTAGCGGCCTCTCGGAGCAGTTCTTC.